This T cell receptor (beta chain) derives from a study of blood T cell repertoires in COVID-19. Generated by immunoSEQ multiplex PCR, the TCRdb table keeps only in-frame clones and is missing some. The sample comprises 110,000 or so clones, approximately 82% of which are singletons, and 18% rests with the top ten. Germline V gene lookup returns CDR1 LNHDA and CDR2 SQIVND (reference sequence). Trimming took off 5 bases at V and 4 bases at J, with 18 bases between the two ends. The CDR3 has 16 amino acids. This receptor was obtained from a woman aged 60-70 years with acute or convalescent COVID-19. Sequencing used peripheral blood. V gene TRBV19 combines with J gene TRBJ2-1; weak D call: TRBD2 (6 bases). CDR3 nucleotides: TGTGCCAGTAGTCCGATCGGGGGAGGCTCATACAATGAGCAGTTCTTC. The encoded protein is CASSPIGGGSYNEQFF. The full variable domain, in which reference TRBV19 and TRBJ2-1 provide the parts outside the CDR3, is DGGITQSPKYLFRKEGQNVTLSCEQNLNHDAMYWYRQDPGQGLRLIYYSQIVNDFQKGDIAEGYSVSREKKESFPLTVTSAQKNPTAFYLCASSPIGGGSYNEQFFGPGTRLTVL.